This T cell receptor (beta chain) appears in the sequencing data of a study of CD8+CD57+ T cells in acquired aplastic anemia. Regarding the study as a whole: No significant difference in CD8+ Simpson's diversity was found between patients and controls. Sharing between patients and controls was observed for twenty-nine CD8+ CDR3 sequences.

Patients chosen for sequencing had shown CD8+CD57+ cell expansion by flow cytometry. Blood sampling was performed on the patients, and none of them had received therapy by then. CDR3 and TCR beta VDJ profiling relied on genomic DNA as the template. TCRdb re-called the reads through MiXCR, storing one row per CDR3 protein. The sample includes fewer than 250,000 distinct CDR3 sequences, more than 40% seen only once; the top ten take 7.8%. This clonotype was counted at least ten times. Its specificity is not known. This CDR3 contains 15 residues. Deletions cut 2 bases from V and 2 bases from J, with 14 bases between. In germline, CDR1 is SGHRS, CDR2 YFSETQ.

The receptor comes from a human donor with aplastic anemia. V usage is TRBV5-1 and J usage is TRBJ2-7; D is undetermined. Sequenced: sorted CD4+, CD8+, or CD8+CD57+ T cells (not recorded which) from PBMCs. The CDR3 DNA follows: TGCGCCAGCAGCTTCGCGTCTGAAAGAACCTACGAGCAGTACTTC. This encodes CASSFASERTYEQYF.